Following are 3 T cell receptor beta chains from one sample sequenced in a study of cytomegalovirus exposure and HLA in healthy donors. Primers: 60 Vbeta forward and 13 Jbeta reverse. Using immunoSEQ multiplex PCR, the repertoire was profiled, and TCRdb retains in-frame clones only, with some absent. Of approximately 85,000 clones in the sample, about four fifths were seen once. Sequencing input: PBMCs. These receptors were collected from a man aged 25 to 40 in good health and CMV-seronegative.

As to this clone: Sequence at one end of the junction differs from germline and may be a read error. The chain is built from TRBV6-5 and TRBJ2-1; D is unresolved. Germline CDR1 reads MNHEY; CDR2 reads SVGAGI. The CDR3 loop spans 12 amino acids. The CDR3 is CTSSSRDNEQFF. The CDR3 DNA reads TGTACCAGCAGTTCGCGCGACAATGAGCAGTTCTTC.

The V gene is TRBV4-3, the J gene TRBJ1-2, with TRBD1 matching over 7 bases. Looked up from germline, CDR1 is LGHNA and CDR2 is YSLEER. The CDR3 has 13 residues. Trimming cost V 4 bases and J 7 bases; bases outside gene matches: 6. CDR3: CASSLSPGGGYTF. The DNA for the CDR3 is TGCGCCAGCAGCCTCTCGCCAGGGGGTGGCTACACCTTC.

V and J are TRBV6-5 and TRBJ2-7; possible D gene TRBD1, 6 bases. CDR3 length: 14 residues. The V end lost 4 bases, the J end lost 1 base, and 11 bases lay between the germline ends. Germline V lookup: CDR1 MNHEY, CDR2 SVGAGI. In DNA, the CDR3 is TGTGCCAGCAGTTGGGGCAGGGGTTCCTACGAGCAGTACTTC. Its protein product is CASSWGRGSYEQYF.